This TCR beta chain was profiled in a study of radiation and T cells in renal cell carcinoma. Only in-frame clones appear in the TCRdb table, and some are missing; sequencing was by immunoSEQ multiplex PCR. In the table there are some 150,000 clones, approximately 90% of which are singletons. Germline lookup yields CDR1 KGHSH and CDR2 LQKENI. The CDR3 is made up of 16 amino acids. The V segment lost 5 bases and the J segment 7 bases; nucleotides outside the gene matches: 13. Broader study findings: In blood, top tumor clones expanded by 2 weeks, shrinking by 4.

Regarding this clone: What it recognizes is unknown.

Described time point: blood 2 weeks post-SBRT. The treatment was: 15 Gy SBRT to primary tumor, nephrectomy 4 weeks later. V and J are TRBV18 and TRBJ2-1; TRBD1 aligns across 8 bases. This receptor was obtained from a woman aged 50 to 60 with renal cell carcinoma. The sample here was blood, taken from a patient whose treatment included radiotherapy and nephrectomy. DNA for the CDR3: TGTGCCAGCTCATCAGCGGCTGACAGGGGAGGAAATGAGCAGTTCTTC. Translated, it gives CASSSAADRGGNEQFF.